This entry lists 8 T cell receptor beta chains sequenced from one sample in a study of technical replicates of blood from a handful of donors. Sequencing was performed with immunoSEQ multiplex PCR; in TCRdb, only in-frame clones are kept and a portion is missing. The sample lists approximately 81,000 clones; around 96% were seen once. The sample comprised T cells isolated from PBMCs. The source of these receptors is a human donor in good health.

V and J are TRBV2 and TRBJ2-3; the match to TRBD2 covers 13 bases. CDR3 length equals 20 residues. The J segment lost 2 bases and the V segment lost 3 bases, leaving 14 bases of the junction unmatched. In germline, CDR1 is SNHLY, CDR2 FYNNEI. The CDR3 sequence is CASSDSADPGLAGHTDTQYF. CDR3 coding DNA: TGTGCCAGCAGTGATTCCGCAGACCCGGGACTAGCGGGGCACACAGATACGCAGTATTTT.

J is TRBJ1-2 and V is TRBV19; TRBD1 matches at 11 bases. The CDR3 runs 18 residues. The germline V gene has CDR1 LNHDA and CDR2 SQIVND (reference sequence). Trimming took 3 bases from V and 8 from J; bases not matched to a gene: 17. The CDR3 bases are TGTGCCAGTAGTATCAGACGACGGGACAGGGGGACCGTCGGGGGCTACACCTTC. Translating gives CASSIRRRDRGTVGGYTF.

This sequence joins TRBV5-4 and TRBJ2-3; D may be TRBD2 (6 bases). V lost 1 base and J lost 9, with 9 bases in between. Germline CDR1 reads SGHNT; CDR2 reads YYREEE (reference sequence). This CDR3 contains 12 residues. Written as DNA, the CDR3 is TGTGCCAGCAGCTTGTGGGCGGGGACGCAGTATTTT. Translation gives CASSLWAGTQYF.

This rearrangement joins TRBV6-5 to TRBJ1-2; 7 positions match TRBD1. Trimming took 2 bases from V and 8 from J; bases not matched to a gene: 8. The length of the CDR3 is 14 residues. Per germline, CDR1 MNHEY and CDR2 SVGAGI. Here the CDR3 DNA reads TGTGCCAGCAGTTACCGCGACAGGGCGCGCGGCTACACCTTC. This translates into CASSYRDRARGYTF.

This rearrangement joins TRBV7-2 to TRBJ1-4, with D possibly matching TRBD1 (5 bases). Germline-derived CDR1 and CDR2 are SGHTA and FQGNSA. The length of the CDR3 is 18 residues. V was cut by 1 base and J by 4 bases, with 19 bases left in between. Here the CDR3 DNA reads TGTGCCAGCAGCTTAGTGCGAGGGCAGGCGGGGGGTAATGAAAAACTGTTTTTT. Amino acids: CASSLVRGQAGGNEKLFF.

The chain links TRBV2 to TRBJ1-2; D gene uncertain. Germline-derived CDR1 and CDR2 are SNHLY and FYNNEI. Trimming took 2 bases from V and 3 from J, leaving 7 bases between them. The CDR3 length is 13 residues. Written as DNA, the CDR3 is TGTGCCAGCAGTGAACGGGAGCACTATGGCTACACCTTC. It encodes CASSEREHYGYTF.

The V gene is TRBV29-1, the J gene TRBJ2-7, with 7 bases aligning to TRBD1. CDR1 is SQVTM, CDR2 ANQGSEA, per germline. Germline trimming cut 5 bases from V and 2 bases from J; bases unmatched to any gene: 9. The CDR3 totals 14 residues. CDR3 in DNA: TGCAGCGTTTCCTTCCGGGACAGAGCCTACGAGCAGTACTTC. Residues: CSVSFRDRAYEQYF.

This chain connects TRBV9 to TRBJ2-7, with 7 bases matching TRBD2. The CDR3 totals 14 residues. Germline CDR1 and CDR2: SGDLS and YYNGEE. V gave up 3 bases and J gave up 2 bases; unmatched junction bases: 5. CDR3 in amino acids: CASSERDYTYEQYF. The CDR3 DNA sequence: TGTGCCAGCAGCGAGAGGGACTACACCTACGAGCAGTACTTC. Filled out from reference TRBV9 and TRBJ2-7, the complete variable domain reads DSGVTQTPKHLITATGQRVTLRCSPRSGDLSVYWYQQSLDQGLQFLIQYYNGEERAKGNILERFSAQQFPDLHSELNLSSLELGDSALYFCASSERDYTYEQYFGPGTRLTVT.